A selection of T cell receptor beta chains follows, all from one sample in a study of CD8 T cells in ankylosing spondylitis. Using its own MiXCR run on the 5' RACE reads, TCRdb lists one record per CDR3 protein. The sample lists around 250,000 distinct CDR3 sequences, about 10% seen once, with roughly 6.8% in the top ten. Sequencing was done on a sample of blood, either unsorted or a sorted T cell fraction (not recorded which). The receptors stem from a male donor with ankylosing spondylitis or in good health (not recorded which). The CDR3 runs from the conserved cysteine through the conserved F or W. Fields, in order: D gene, V gene, J gene, clone size, CDR3 protein, CDR3 DNA. The D gene is left open where the match is weak. A clone size is listed for some rows: how often the clone was seen (once, few, many), or a class if it is expanded.

NA	TRBV5-5	TRBJ2-7	many	CASSIAASSEQYF	TGTGCCAGCAGCATCGCTGCGTCATCCGAGCAGTACTTC
NA	TRBV20-1	TRBJ2-3	few	CSASPVAQGGTDTQYF	TGCAGTGCCTCGCCTGTTGCACAGGGAGGGACAGATACGCAGTATTTT
NA	TRBV3-1	TRBJ1-1	many	CASSQGGEAFF	TGTGCCAGCAGCCAGGGAGGTGAAGCTTTCTTT
TRBD1	TRBV11-2	TRBJ2-5	many	CASSSRTGLETQYF	TGTGCCAGCAGCTCCCGGACAGGGTTGGAGACCCAGTACTTC
TRBD2	TRBV20-1	TRBJ2-1	many	CSARDRTSGFYNEQFF	TGCAGTGCTAGAGACCGGACTAGCGGGTTCTACAATGAGCAGTTCTTC
NA	TRBV7-8	TRBJ2-7	many	CASSFGRRRGSYEQYF	TGTGCCAGCAGCTTCGGGCGTAGGCGGGGATCCTACGAGCAGTACTTC
NA	TRBV5-1	TRBJ2-2	many	CASQQGTQNTGELFF	TGCGCCAGCCAACAGGGGACTCAGAACACCGGGGAGCTGTTTTTT
NA	TRBV6-5	TRBJ2-1	many	CASSYEGSYNEQFF	TGTGCCAGCAGTTACGAGGGCTCCTACAATGAGCAGTTCTTC
NA	TRBV20-1	TRBJ2-2	many	CRILDRDTGELFF	TGCAGGATATTAGACAGAGACACCGGGGAGCTGTTTTTT
NA	TRBV7-9	TRBJ2-2	few	CASSFVVGNANTGELFF	TGTGCCAGCAGCTTCGTCGTGGGGAACGCGAACACCGGGGAGCTGTTTTTT
TRBD1	TRBV12-3/TRBV12-4	TRBJ1-2	NA	CASSPGGQGGYGYTF	TGTGCCAGCAGCCCCGGGGGACAGGGCGGCTATGGCTACACCTTC
NA	TRBV29-1	TRBJ1-1	few	CSAVIIENTEAFF	TGCAGCGCGGTCATAATCGAGAACACTGAAGCTTTCTTT
TRBD2	TRBV6-5	TRBJ2-3	many	CASSFSGSGDTQYF	TGTGCCAGCAGTTTCAGCGGGAGTGGGGATACGCAGTATTTT
NA	TRBV5-5	TRBJ2-5	few	CASSLAPGGGETQYF	TGTGCCAGCAGCTTGGCCCCAGGAGGTGGAGAGACCCAGTACTTC
NA	TRBV12-3/TRBV12-4	TRBJ1-2	many	CASSPRQVYGYTF	TGTGCCAGCAGCCCCCGACAGGTCTATGGCTACACCTTC
TRBD2	TRBV20-1	TRBJ2-1	many	CSALWLAGGNEQFF	TGCAGTGCTCTCTGGCTAGCGGGGGGTAATGAGCAGTTCTTC
NA	TRBV6-1	TRBJ1-2	few	CASSEGGFDYGYTF	TGTGCCAGCAGTGAAGGAGGATTTGACTATGGCTACACCTTC
NA	TRBV7-2	TRBJ2-3	many	CASSYIPPFNRERDTQYF	TGTGCCAGCAGCTACATTCCCCCTTTTAATCGGGAAAGGGATACGCAGTATTTT
TRBD2	TRBV29-1	TRBJ2-1	many	CSVDWAVSGTYNEQFF	TGCAGCGTTGATTGGGCTGTTAGCGGGACCTACAATGAGCAGTTCTTC
NA	TRBV3-1	TRBJ2-1	many	CASSQAGGNEQFF	TGTGCCAGCAGCCAAGCCGGGGGCAATGAGCAGTTCTTC
NA	TRBV6-1	TRBJ1-5	many	CASSEFAGFQPQHF	TGTGCCAGCAGTGAATTTGCAGGGTTCCAGCCCCAGCATTTT
TRBD2	TRBV5-1	TRBJ2-1	many	CASSSGLAGELDEQFF	TGCGCCAGCAGCTCAGGACTAGCGGGAGAGCTGGATGAGCAGTTCTTC
NA	TRBV15	TRBJ2-1	many	CATSREGEVLGNEQFF	TGTGCCACCAGCAGAGAAGGCGAGGTTTTGGGGAATGAGCAGTTCTTC
TRBD2	TRBV20-1	TRBJ2-1	NA	CSAGTNSYNEQFF	TGCAGTGCTGGGACTAACTCCTACAATGAGCAGTTCTTC
NA	TRBV12-3/TRBV12-4	TRBJ1-1	many	CASSPLSTIEAFF	TGTGCCAGCAGTCCCCTATCGACAATTGAAGCTTTCTTT
NA	TRBV4-1	TRBJ2-7	NA	CASSSTDAYEQYF	TGCGCCAGCAGCTCCACAGATGCCTACGAGCAGTACTTC
TRBD2	TRBV5-1	TRBJ2-1	many	CASRDLAGERYYEQFF	TGCGCCAGCAGGGATTTAGCGGGAGAAAGATATTATGAGCAGTTCTTC
NA	TRBV2	TRBJ1-4	few	CASTDGPQINEKLFF	TGTGCCAGCACCGACGGGCCACAAATTAATGAAAAACTGTTTTTT
NA	TRBV7-9	TRBJ2-2	few	CASSLRFLTGELFF	TGTGCCAGCAGCTTAAGGTTCCTCACCGGGGAGCTGTTTTTT
NA	TRBV5-6	TRBJ2-2	NA	CASSPNGGELFF	TGTGCCAGCAGCCCGAATGGCGGGGAGCTGTTTTTT
NA	TRBV5-1	TRBJ2-2	many	CASSFNGYTGELFF	TGCGCCAGCAGCTTTAATGGGTACACCGGGGAGCTGTTTTTT
NA	TRBV11-2	TRBJ2-5	many	CASSRTLETQYF	TGTGCCAGCAGCCGGACCTTGGAGACCCAGTACTTC
NA	TRBV12-3/TRBV12-4	TRBJ1-1	many	CASSPTARRSEAFF	TGTGCCAGCAGTCCCACCGCCCGGCGGTCTGAAGCTTTCTTT
TRBD2	TRBV4-1	TRBJ2-2	many	CASSQDRLAAGELFF	TGCGCCAGCAGCCAAGACCGACTAGCGGCCGGGGAGCTGTTTTTT
NA	TRBV6-1	TRBJ2-3	many	CASSLWGSPSTDTQYF	TGTGCCAGCAGCCTTTGGGGTAGCCCTAGCACAGATACGCAGTATTTT
NA	TRBV11-2	TRBJ2-1	few	CASSRLGLRYNEQFF	TGTGCCAGCAGCCGACTAGGCTTGAGGTACAATGAGCAGTTCTTC
NA	TRBV5-1	TRBJ2-1	few	CASSLVARNNEQFF	TGCGCCAGCAGCTTGGTAGCCAGAAACAATGAGCAGTTCTTC
NA	TRBV5-1	TRBJ2-1	many	CASSWRDEQFF	TGCGCCAGCAGTTGGAGAGATGAGCAGTTCTTC
NA	TRBV28	TRBJ2-1	few	CASSPRSWVYNEQFF	TGTGCCAGCAGTCCCCGGTCTTGGGTCTACAATGAGCAGTTCTTC
NA	TRBV11-2	TRBJ1-1	many	CASSTTSGAQEAFF	TGTGCCAGCAGCACTACGTCAGGAGCACAGGAAGCTTTCTTT
NA	TRBV29-1	TRBJ2-7	many	CSANGQGGYEQYF	TGCAGCGCAAACGGCCAGGGGGGCTACGAGCAGTACTTC
TRBD1	TRBV20-1	TRBJ1-1	many	CSARPTTGDNTEAFF	TGCAGTGCTAGACCGACCACAGGGGATAACACTGAAGCTTTCTTT
NA	TRBV11-1	TRBJ1-3	many	CASHSDYSGNTIYF	TGTGCCAGCCACAGCGATTACTCTGGAAACACCATATATTTT
TRBD2	TRBV6-4	TRBJ2-1	many	CASSDSSGSNEQFF	TGTGCCAGCAGTGACTCTAGCGGGAGCAATGAGCAGTTCTTC
NA	TRBV6-5	TRBJ1-1	many	CASSYSLLGGRNTEAFF	TGTGCCAGCAGTTACTCTTTATTAGGTGGGCGGAACACTGAAGCTTTCTTT